A selection of T cell receptor beta chains follows, all from one sample in a study of blood T cell repertoires in COVID-19. Method: immunoSEQ multiplex PCR; TCRdb's copy keeps in-frame clones and lacks some. The sample lists hundreds of thousands of clones; approximately 90% were seen once. Sequencing input: peripheral blood. The receptor set was obtained from a woman aged 25 to 39 with acute or convalescent COVID-19. The CDR3 runs from the conserved cysteine through the conserved F or W. The D gene is left open where the match is weak. The size of a clone is reported for some rows only, either as once, few or many, or as a class for expanded clones.

d_call	v_call	j_call	clone_size	cdr3_nt	cdr3_aa
-	TRBV4-1	TRBJ2-7	-	TGCGCCAGCAGCCCCGACACCTCTCCCGGGACATACGACGAGCAGTACTTC	CASSPDTSPGTYDEQYF
TRBD1	TRBV6-5	TRBJ1-2	-	TGTGCCAGCAGTTCCTATAAAAGAGGGGGCGACTATGGCTACACCTTC	CASSSYKRGGDYGYTF
-	TRBV5-4	TRBJ1-1	-	TGTGCCAGCAGCTCCGGGGGCACTGAAGCTTTCTTT	CASSSGGTEAFF
-	TRBV24-1	TRBJ2-5	-	TGTGCCACCCACCCCCGGAGGGAGACCCAGTACTTC	CATHPRRETQYF
TRBD1	TRBV9	TRBJ1-4	-	TGTGCCAGCAGCGCAGCCCCAGGGGGCGCCGGTGAAAAACTGTTTTTT	CASSAAPGGAGEKLFF
TRBD2	TRBV28	TRBJ2-5	-	TGTGCCAGCAGTACGGGACTAGCGGAAGAGACCCAGTACTTC	CASSTGLAEETQYF
TRBD2	TRBV7-2	TRBJ2-3	-	TGTGCCAGCAGCGTCGGGACTAGCGGGGCAGATACGCAGTATTTT	CASSVGTSGADTQYF
-	TRBV12-5	TRBJ1-1	-	TGTGCTAGTGGTTCCTACACTGAAGCTTTCTTT	CASGSYTEAFF
TRBD1	TRBV5-1	TRBJ2-5	-	TGCGCCAGCAGCCCGGAACCAACAGGGGAATACGGGACCCAGTACTTC	CASSPEPTGEYGTQYF
-	TRBV3-1/TRBV3-2	TRBJ2-5	-	TGTGCCAGCAACAAAGCGGGGACCCAGTACTTC	CASNKAGTQYF
-	TRBV27	TRBJ2-1	once	TGTGCCAGCAGTTTATCGAACACAAACAATGAGCAGTTCTTC	CASSLSNTNNEQFF
-	TRBV21-1	TRBJ1-2	-	TGTGCCAGCAGCACAACCGGGGACTTTCCATTGGGCTATGGCTACACCTTC	CASSTTGDFPLGYGYTF
-	TRBV6-5	TRBJ2-7	-	TGTGCCAGCAGCAACAGGGTCGAGCAGTACTTC	CASSNRVEQYF
-	TRBV12-3/TRBV12-4	TRBJ2-1	-	TGTGCCAGCAGTTTACAGGGCAATGAGCAGTTCTTC	CASSLQGNEQFF
TRBD2	TRBV27	TRBJ2-1	-	TGTGCCAGCAGTTCCGGGAGAGGGAGGGGACCTAATGAGCAGTTCTTC	CASSSGRGRGPNEQFF
-	TRBV19	TRBJ1-3	-	TGTGCCAGTAGTATCCAATCCGGGGGAAATGGGAACACCATATATTTT	CASSIQSGGNGNTIYF